This TCR beta chain was documented in a study of CD8 T cells in ankylosing spondylitis. The CDR3 covers 17 residues. Trimming took off 0 bases at V and 8 bases at J, with 20 bases between the two ends. CDR1 and CDR2 (germline): MNHEY, SVGAGI. A remark on this clonotype: Antigen unknown.

Study results and limitations: Previously reported in reactive arthritis synovial fluid and blood were some of the motif variants. It appeared that ankylosing spondylitis blood was characterized by a TCR beta motif of 8 or 9 highly homologous variants.

MiXCR, applied by TCRdb to the 5' RACE reads, yields one record per CDR3 protein. This table holds 400,000 to 450,000 distinct CDR3 sequences, over 15% found once. The chain carries TRBV6-5 and TRBJ2-1, with D perhaps TRBD2 (5 bases). Sequenced: blood, either unsorted or a sorted T cell fraction (not recorded which). This sequence originates from a male donor with ankylosing spondylitis. CDR3 in amino acids: CASSYSKAARSRDEQFF. DNA for the CDR3: TGTGCCAGCAGTTACTCGAAGGCGGCTCGCTCGCGGGATGAGCAGTTCTTC.